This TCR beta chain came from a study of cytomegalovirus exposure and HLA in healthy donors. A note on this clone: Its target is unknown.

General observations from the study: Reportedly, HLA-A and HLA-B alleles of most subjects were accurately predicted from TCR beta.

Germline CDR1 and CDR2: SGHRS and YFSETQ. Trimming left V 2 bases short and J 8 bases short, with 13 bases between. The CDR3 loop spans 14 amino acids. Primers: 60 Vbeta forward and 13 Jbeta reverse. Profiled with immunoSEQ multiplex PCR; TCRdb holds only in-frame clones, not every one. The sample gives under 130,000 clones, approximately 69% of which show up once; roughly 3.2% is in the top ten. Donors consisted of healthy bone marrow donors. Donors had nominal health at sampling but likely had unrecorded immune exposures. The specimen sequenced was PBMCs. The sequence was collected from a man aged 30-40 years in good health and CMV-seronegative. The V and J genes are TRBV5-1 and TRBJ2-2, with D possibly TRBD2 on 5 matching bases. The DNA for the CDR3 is TGCGCCAGCAGCTTCCCTAACGGGGAAGGGGAGCTGTTTTTT. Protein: CASSFPNGEGELFF.